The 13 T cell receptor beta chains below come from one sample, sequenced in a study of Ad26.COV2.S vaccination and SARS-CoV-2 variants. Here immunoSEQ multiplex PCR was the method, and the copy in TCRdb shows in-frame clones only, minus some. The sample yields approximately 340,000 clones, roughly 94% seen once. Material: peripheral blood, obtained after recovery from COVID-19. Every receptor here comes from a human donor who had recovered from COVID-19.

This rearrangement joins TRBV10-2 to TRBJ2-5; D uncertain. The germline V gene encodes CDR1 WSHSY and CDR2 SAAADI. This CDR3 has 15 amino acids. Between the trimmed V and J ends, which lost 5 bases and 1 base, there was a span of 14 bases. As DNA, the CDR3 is TGCGCCAGCAGTAAGCCGGGCCTACCCCAAGAGACCCAGTACTTC. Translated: CASSKPGLPQETQYF.

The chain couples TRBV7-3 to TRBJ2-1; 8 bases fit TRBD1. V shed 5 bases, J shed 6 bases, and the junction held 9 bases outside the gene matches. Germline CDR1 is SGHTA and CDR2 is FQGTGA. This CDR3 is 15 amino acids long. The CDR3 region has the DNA TGTGCCAGCAGCCGAGGACAGGGATTAAGCAATGAGCAGTTCTTC. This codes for CASSRGQGLSNEQFF. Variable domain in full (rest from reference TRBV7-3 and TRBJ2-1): GAGVSQTPSNKVTEKGKYVELRCDPISGHTALYWYRQSLGQGPEFLIYFQGTGAADDSGLPNDRFFAVRPEGSVSTLKIQRTERGDSAVYLCASSRGQGLSNEQFFGPGTRLTVL.

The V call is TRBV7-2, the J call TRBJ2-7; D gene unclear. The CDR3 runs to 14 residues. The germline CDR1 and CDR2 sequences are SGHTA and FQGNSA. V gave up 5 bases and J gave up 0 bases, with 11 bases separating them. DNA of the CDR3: TGTGCCAGCAGCCCCCCAGGTAGCTCCTACGAGCAGTACTTC. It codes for CASSPPGSSYEQYF.

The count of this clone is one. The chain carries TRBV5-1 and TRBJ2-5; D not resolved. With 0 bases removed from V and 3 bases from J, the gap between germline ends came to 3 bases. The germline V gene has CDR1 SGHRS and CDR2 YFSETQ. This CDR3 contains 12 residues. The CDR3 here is CASSLEEETQYF. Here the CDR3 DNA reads TGCGCCAGCAGCTTGGAGGAAGAGACCCAGTACTTC.

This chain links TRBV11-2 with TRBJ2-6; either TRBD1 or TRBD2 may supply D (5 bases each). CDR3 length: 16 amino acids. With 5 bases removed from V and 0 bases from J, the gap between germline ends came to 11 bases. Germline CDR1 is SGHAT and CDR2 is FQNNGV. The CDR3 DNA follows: TGTGCCAGCAGCCCGGGACCTAGCTCTGGGGCCAACGTCCTGACTTTC. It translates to CASSPGPSSGANVLTF.

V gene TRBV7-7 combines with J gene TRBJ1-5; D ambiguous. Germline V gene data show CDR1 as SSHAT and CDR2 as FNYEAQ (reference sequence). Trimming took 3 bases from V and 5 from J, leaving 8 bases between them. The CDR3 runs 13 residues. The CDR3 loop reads CASSFGLDQPQHF. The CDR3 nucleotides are TGTGCCAGCAGCTTCGGGCTGGATCAGCCCCAGCATTTT.

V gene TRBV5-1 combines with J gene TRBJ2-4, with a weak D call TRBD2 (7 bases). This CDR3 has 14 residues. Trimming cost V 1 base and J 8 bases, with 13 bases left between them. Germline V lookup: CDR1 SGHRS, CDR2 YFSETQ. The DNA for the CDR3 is TGCGCCAGCAGCTTGACGGGGGGCCTGGACATTCAGTACTTC. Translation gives CASSLTGGLDIQYF.

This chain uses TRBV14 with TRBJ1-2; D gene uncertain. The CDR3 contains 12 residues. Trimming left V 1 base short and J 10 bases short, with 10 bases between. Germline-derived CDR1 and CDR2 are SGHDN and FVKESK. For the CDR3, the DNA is TGTGCCAGCAGCCAAGGCACCTTCGACTACACCTTC. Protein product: CASSQGTFDYTF. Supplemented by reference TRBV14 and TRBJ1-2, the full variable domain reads EAGVTQFPSHSVIEKGQTVTLRCDPISGHDNLYWYRRVMGKEIKFLLHFVKESKQDESGMPNNRFLAERTGGTYSTLKVQPAELEDSGVYFCASSQGTFDYTFGSGTRLTVV.

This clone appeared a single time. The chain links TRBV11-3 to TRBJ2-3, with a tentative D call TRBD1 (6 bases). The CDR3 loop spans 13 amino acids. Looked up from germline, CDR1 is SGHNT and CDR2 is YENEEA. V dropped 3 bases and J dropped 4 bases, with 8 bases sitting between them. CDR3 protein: CASSFSGADTQYF. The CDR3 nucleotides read TGTGCCAGCAGCTTTTCAGGGGCAGATACGCAGTATTTT.

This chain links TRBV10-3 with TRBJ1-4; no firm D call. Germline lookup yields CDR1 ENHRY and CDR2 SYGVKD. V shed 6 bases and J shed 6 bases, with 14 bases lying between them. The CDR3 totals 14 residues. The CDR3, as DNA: TGTGCCATCAGGGCGGCGGAACGGGATGAAAAACTGTTTTTT. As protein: CAIRAAERDEKLFF.

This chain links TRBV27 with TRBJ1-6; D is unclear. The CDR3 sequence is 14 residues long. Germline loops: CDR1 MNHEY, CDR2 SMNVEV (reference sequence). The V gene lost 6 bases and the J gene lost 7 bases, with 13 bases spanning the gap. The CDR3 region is CASSSLEKNSPLHF. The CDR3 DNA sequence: TGTGCCAGCAGCTCCCTGGAGAAGAATTCACCCCTCCACTTT.

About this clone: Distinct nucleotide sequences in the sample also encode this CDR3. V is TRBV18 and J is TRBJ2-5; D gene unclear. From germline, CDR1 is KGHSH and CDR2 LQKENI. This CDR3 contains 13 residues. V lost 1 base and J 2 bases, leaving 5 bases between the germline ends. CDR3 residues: CASSPQGQETQYF. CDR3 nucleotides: TGTGCCAGCTCACCACAGGGACAAGAGACCCAGTACTTC.

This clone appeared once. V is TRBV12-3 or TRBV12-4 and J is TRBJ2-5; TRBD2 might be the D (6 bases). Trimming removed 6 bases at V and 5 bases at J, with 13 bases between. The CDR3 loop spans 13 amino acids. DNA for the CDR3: TGTGCCAGCAGCCCGCCAGGGAGGGAGACCCAGTACTTC. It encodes CASSPPGRETQYF.